This record covers a single T cell receptor beta chain. Its cognate antigen is unknown. PCR was performed using 60 Vbeta and 13 Jbeta primers. Clones were read by immunoSEQ multiplex PCR, and TCRdb kept only the in-frame ones, dropping some. The sample yields nearly 65,000 clones, approximately 71% seen once. These data are taken from a study of cytomegalovirus exposure and HLA in healthy donors. Study-wide results and limits: One cluster of highly shared sequence variants probably arose as a sequencing artifact. Versus the approximately 670-donor mean, an Asian-associated ancestry cluster reportedly showed fewer N-insertions in a later analysis. Cytomegalovirus association was assigned to under 200 TCR beta chains.

The V gene's germline CDR1 is SGHRS and CDR2 YFSETQ. The length of the CDR3 is 15 residues. Trimming cost V 6 bases and J 8 bases, with 21 bases left between them. The rearrangement links TRBV5-1 to TRBJ2-1; TRBD2 is a possible D gene (6 bases). Sequencing was carried out using PBMCs. The receptor's source is a man aged 45-60 years in good health and CMV-seronegative. The DNA for the CDR3 is TGCGCCAGCAAATTTTCGCGGGGCTACGTCGATGAGCAGTTCTTC. Encoded protein: CASKFSRGYVDEQFF.